Listed below are T cell receptor beta chains from one sample, sequenced in a study of blood T cell repertoires in COVID-19. Profiled with immunoSEQ multiplex PCR; TCRdb holds only in-frame clones, not every one. Here the sample spans roughly 90,000 clones, over 80% being singletons. The sample taken for sequencing was peripheral blood. Source of these receptors: a human donor in a cohort sampled during active COVID-19. CDR3s include the opening cysteine and the closing phenylalanine or tryptophan. A D gene is named only where the DNA matches it firmly. Clone size is shown for a subset of rows, as once, few, many or a class of expanded clone.

size: NA; D: TRBD1; V: TRBV27; J: TRBJ2-1; DNA: TGTGCCAGCAGTTGGGACAGGGGGGAGTACAATGAGCAGTTCTTC; CDR3: CASSWDRGEYNEQFF
size: NA; D: NA; V: TRBV21-1; J: TRBJ2-7; DNA: TGTGCCAGCAGCACAACGGGACTAGCGGGAGTAAGGGGGGTTTACTACGAGCAGTACTTC; CDR3: CASSTTGLAGVRGVYYEQYF
size: NA; D: NA; V: TRBV5-5; J: TRBJ1-5; DNA: TGTGCCAGCAGCCCGGCGGGGGTTTTTATTAGCAATCAGCCCCAGCATTTT; CDR3: CASSPAGVFISNQPQHF
size: once; D: NA; V: TRBV7-3; J: TRBJ2-1; DNA: TGTGCCAGCAGTCAGAGCGGAGACCACAATGAGCAGTTCTTC; CDR3: CASSQSGDHNEQFF
size: NA; D: TRBD2; V: TRBV6-4; J: TRBJ2-3; DNA: TGTGCCAGCTCACCGACCATAGCGGGAACCATCCGGCGCACAGATACGCAGTATTTT; CDR3: CASSPTIAGTIRRTDTQYF
size: NA; D: NA; V: TRBV21-1; J: TRBJ1-4; DNA: TGTGCCAGCAGCATAGACTTCGCCCAAAAACTGTTTTTT; CDR3: CASSIDFAQKLFF
size: NA; D: TRBD1; V: TRBV6-5; J: TRBJ1-3; DNA: TGTGCCAGCAGTTACTCGGGACAGGGGAATGGAAACACCATATATTTT; CDR3: CASSYSGQGNGNTIYF
size: NA; D: TRBD2; V: TRBV5-1; J: TRBJ2-3; DNA: TGCGCCAGCAGCTTCCAAGGACTAGAAGCAGATACGCAGTATTTT; CDR3: CASSFQGLEADTQYF
size: NA; D: TRBD2; V: TRBV19; J: TRBJ2-3; DNA: TGTGCCAGTACTTGGACTAGCGGGACGGGGGCAGATACGCAGTATTTT; CDR3: CASTWTSGTGADTQYF
size: NA; D: NA; V: TRBV11-3; J: TRBJ2-7; DNA: TGTGCCAGCAGCTTGACGGGCTACGAGCAGTACTTC; CDR3: CASSLTGYEQYF
size: NA; D: TRBD1; V: TRBV27; J: TRBJ1-5; DNA: TGTGCCACCCGGACAGGGCGATTCAATCAGCCCCAGCATTTT; CDR3: CATRTGRFNQPQHF
size: NA; D: NA; V: TRBV19; J: TRBJ1-2; DNA: TGTGCCAGTAGTGACTCCAGGGTCTGGGGCTACACCTTC; CDR3: CASSDSRVWGYTF
size: NA; D: NA; V: TRBV4-2; J: TRBJ2-1; DNA: TGTGCCAGCAGCCAAGATCGGGATAGCTTCAATGAGCAGTTCTTC; CDR3: CASSQDRDSFNEQFF
size: NA; D: NA; V: TRBV11-2; J: TRBJ1-1; DNA: TGTGCCAGCAGCTTCGGACAGTTGAACACTGAAGCTTTCTTT; CDR3: CASSFGQLNTEAFF
size: NA; D: NA; V: TRBV6-4; J: TRBJ1-5; DNA: TGTGCCAGCAGTGTCAATAGCAATCAGCCCCAGCATTTT; CDR3: CASSVNSNQPQHF
size: NA; D: TRBD1; V: TRBV4-1; J: TRBJ2-5; DNA: TGCGCCAGCAGCCTCATCGAGGGGGCGGGAGAGACCCAGTACTTC; CDR3: CASSLIEGAGETQYF
size: NA; D: NA; V: TRBV3-1/TRBV3-2; J: TRBJ2-4; DNA: TGTGCCAGCAGCCACTCCCAGGTTGCTCTAGCCAAAAACATTCAGTACTTC; CDR3: CASSHSQVALAKNIQYF
size: NA; D: TRBD1; V: TRBV6-1; J: TRBJ1-2; DNA: TGTGCCAGCAGTGATACAGGGGAGTTATATGGCTACACCTTC; CDR3: CASSDTGELYGYTF
size: once; D: TRBD1; V: TRBV5-1; J: TRBJ1-2; DNA: TGCGCCAGCAGCTTAACAGGGGAGAGGAGCGGCTACACCTTC; CDR3: CASSLTGERSGYTF
size: NA; D: NA; V: TRBV19; J: TRBJ2-2; DNA: TGTGCCAGCACCTGGGGGGGCGCAGGCACCGGGGAGCTGTTTTTT; CDR3: CASTWGGAGTGELFF
size: NA; D: NA; V: TRBV6-1; J: TRBJ1-1; DNA: TGTGCCAGCAGTGAACTTTGGGGGGGGAACACTGAAGCTTTCTTT; CDR3: CASSELWGGNTEAFF
size: once; D: TRBD1; V: TRBV7-2; J: TRBJ2-5; DNA: TGTGCCAGCAGCTTACAGGGGGCGGAAGAGACCCAGTACTTC; CDR3: CASSLQGAEETQYF
size: NA; D: TRBD2; V: TRBV2; J: TRBJ2-7; DNA: TGTGCCAGCAGTGGACTAGCGGGAATCGAGCAGTACTTC; CDR3: CASSGLAGIEQYF
size: NA; D: TRBD2; V: TRBV14; J: TRBJ2-7; DNA: TGTGCCAGCAGCCAAATCCGGGGGGGGTCCTACGAGCAGTACTTC; CDR3: CASSQIRGGSYEQYF
size: NA; D: TRBD2; V: TRBV19; J: TRBJ2-5; DNA: TGTGCCAGTAGTTTCCTGGGACTAGCGGGAGGTACTGCTCAAGAGACCCAGTACTTC; CDR3: CASSFLGLAGGTAQETQYF
size: NA; D: TRBD1; V: TRBV3-1/TRBV3-2; J: TRBJ2-7; DNA: TGTGCCAGCAGCCAAGGGACAGGGGGCTACGAGCAGTACTTC; CDR3: CASSQGTGGYEQYF
size: NA; D: NA; V: TRBV10-3; J: TRBJ2-3; DNA: TGTGCCATCAGTGAGTCGGCAGGGGCAGATACGCAGTATTTT; CDR3: CAISESAGADTQYF
size: NA; D: NA; V: TRBV7-9; J: TRBJ1-4; DNA: TGTGCCAGCAGCCCTTCTAATGAAAAACTGTTTTTT; CDR3: CASSPSNEKLFF
size: few; D: NA; V: TRBV6-6; J: TRBJ2-1; DNA: TGTGCCAGCAGTTACTCGATCGGGGGTCGCTACAATGAGCAGTTCTTC; CDR3: CASSYSIGGRYNEQFF
size: NA; D: NA; V: TRBV5-1; J: TRBJ1-1; DNA: TGCGCCAGCAGTAAACTCCAGGGGATGAACACTGAAGCTTTCTTT; CDR3: CASSKLQGMNTEAFF
size: NA; D: TRBD1; V: TRBV6-5; J: TRBJ1-5; DNA: TGTGCCAGCAGGGCCGGGACAGCATTTCATCAGCCCCAGCATTTT; CDR3: CASRAGTAFHQPQHF
size: NA; D: TRBD2; V: TRBV4-2; J: TRBJ2-1; DNA: TGTGCCAGCAGCCATTCAAGGGGGACTAGCGGGAGGCCAAGTAGGGACAATGAGCAGTTCTTC; CDR3: CASSHSRGTSGRPSRDNEQFF
size: NA; D: NA; V: TRBV28; J: TRBJ1-2; DNA: TGTGCCAGCAGTCGACAGGTCGTCTATGGCTACACCTTC; CDR3: CASSRQVVYGYTF
size: NA; D: NA; V: TRBV3-1/TRBV3-2; J: TRBJ1-2; DNA: TGTGCCAGCAGCCAAGACCCCCGGTTTGGCTACACCTTC; CDR3: CASSQDPRFGYTF